These T cell receptor beta chains were read from a single sample in a study of T cells in Graves' hyperthyroidism and ophthalmopathy. From the multiplex PCR reads, TCRdb called clonotypes with MiXCR, one entry per CDR3 protein. The data hold around 340,000 distinct CDR3 sequences, with around 23% observed a single time. Sequenced material: blood. These receptor sequences come from a woman between 45 and 65 years old with Graves' hyperthyroidism. The CDR3 runs from the conserved cysteine through the conserved F or W. The order of the fields is V gene, J gene, CDR3 protein.

v_call: TRBV20-1
j_call: TRBJ1-2
cdr3_aa: CSAREDRGHYGYTF

v_call: TRBV12-3/TRBV12-4
j_call: TRBJ2-7
cdr3_aa: CASSQGVYERYF

v_call: TRBV2
j_call: TRBJ1-1
cdr3_aa: CASRGGAIAANTEAFF

v_call: TRBV9
j_call: TRBJ2-7
cdr3_aa: CASSVGGGPQGYEQYF

v_call: TRBV10-1
j_call: TRBJ2-5
cdr3_aa: CASSDQIGTQYF

v_call: TRBV6-1
j_call: TRBJ1-1
cdr3_aa: CASSEGQSTTEAFF

v_call: TRBV27
j_call: TRBJ2-7
cdr3_aa: CASSSAGTYEQYF

v_call: TRBV30
j_call: TRBJ2-1
cdr3_aa: CAWSVRYLTEQFF

v_call: TRBV28
j_call: TRBJ2-1
cdr3_aa: CASSEGGILGNEQFF

v_call: TRBV9
j_call: TRBJ1-2
cdr3_aa: CASSTSGEGYTF

v_call: TRBV28
j_call: TRBJ2-5
cdr3_aa: CATGLALKTQYF

v_call: TRBV7-2
j_call: TRBJ2-5
cdr3_aa: CASSPRRTPRETQYF

v_call: TRBV6-2/TRBV6-3
j_call: TRBJ1-5
cdr3_aa: CASRAGTAMEPQHF

v_call: TRBV6-2/TRBV6-3
j_call: TRBJ2-6
cdr3_aa: CASSYEGSGANVLTF

v_call: TRBV6-1
j_call: TRBJ2-2
cdr3_aa: CASHRGGARSGELFF

v_call: TRBV27
j_call: TRBJ1-5
cdr3_aa: CASSPTGTGQPQHF

v_call: TRBV18
j_call: TRBJ1-1
cdr3_aa: CASSAGRKNTEAFF

v_call: TRBV6-1
j_call: TRBJ2-2
cdr3_aa: CASSGETSGRAERELFF

v_call: TRBV7-2
j_call: TRBJ2-5
cdr3_aa: CASSPDRGRQETQYF

v_call: TRBV3-1
j_call: TRBJ2-7
cdr3_aa: CASSQVGRDEQYF

v_call: TRBV4-1
j_call: TRBJ2-2
cdr3_aa: CAGSQGGGELFF

v_call: TRBV3-1
j_call: TRBJ1-3
cdr3_aa: CASSQGTGTNTIYF